The 13 T cell receptor beta chains below were found in one sample sequenced in a study of regulatory T cells in long-lasting Graves disease. Construction of TCR beta libraries relied on iRepertoire HTBI primers and on Arm-PCR targeting CDR3 regions. A single record per CDR3 protein comes from TCRdb applying MiXCR to the multiplex PCR reads. The sample yields approximately 490,000 distinct CDR3 sequences, 15% to 20% seen once. The time point was: newly diagnosed GD, antithyroid drugs for less than 3 months. PBMC RNA was the source of the TCR library. The sample also formed part of further work on T cells in Graves' hyperthyroidism and ophthalmopathy.

Here the sequenced sample was peripheral blood mononuclear cells (PBMCs), taken at new diagnosis, from a patient treated with antithyroid drugs. These receptors all come from a man aged 40-50 years with Graves disease.

This clonotype was found once. CDR3 nucleotide sequence: TGTGCCAGCATCCATGCCGGGAGGAACACCGGGGAGCTGTTTTTT. Encoded protein: CASIHAGRNTGELFF. The rearrangement uses TRBV7-2 and TRBJ2-2; weak D call: TRBD2 (6 bases). From germline, CDR1 is SGHTA and CDR2 FQGNSA. V lost 7 bases and J lost 1, with 13 bases in between. The CDR3 is made up of 15 amino acids.

The chain recombines TRBV6-5 with TRBJ2-7, with 7 bases that match TRBD2. Trimming removed 4 bases from V and 0 bases from J; junction bases left unmatched: 9. The germline gives CDR1 MNHEY, CDR2 SVGAGI. The CDR3 loop spans 16 amino acids. The CDR3 DNA follows: TGTGCCAGCAGTTTCAATTCAGCGGGACCCTCCTACGAGCAGTACTTC. Translating it yields CASSFNSAGPSYEQYF.

With respect to this clonotype: A much larger clone lies a single base off, so this may be a read error. The CDR3 nucleotides are TGTGCCAGCAGTTACTCGATGAGCTATGGCTACACCTTC. Residues: CASSYSMSYGYTF. The chain is built from TRBV6-2 or TRBV6-3 and TRBJ1-2; D is unresolved. The CDR3 loop spans 13 amino acids. V was pared by 0 bases and J by 4 bases, with 6 bases between. The germline V gene encodes CDR1 MNHEY and CDR2 SVGEGT.

This chain links TRBV24-1 with TRBJ1-1; TRBD1 matches 7 bases. This CDR3 contains 13 residues. In germline, CDR1 is KGHDR, CDR2 SFDVKD. J gave up 5 bases and V 5 bases, and 4 bases lay outside the gene matches. CDR3: CATSARGGTEAFF. The CDR3 nucleotides are TGTGCCACCAGTGCCAGGGGGGGGACTGAAGCTTTCTTT.

This chain joins TRBV19 and TRBJ2-7; 9 bases line up with TRBD1. The trim removed 4 bases at V and 6 bases at J, leaving 10 bases unmatched. This CDR3 has 15 residues. Germline V gene sequence: CDR1 LNHDA, CDR2 SQIVND (reference sequence). CDR3 in DNA: TGTGCCAGTAGTAGCGCCGGGACAGGGTTTAGCGAGCAGTACTTC. Translating it yields CASSSAGTGFSEQYF.

This clonotype was picked up many times. This rearrangement joins TRBV2 to TRBJ2-1; weak D call: TRBD2 (6 bases). CDR3 length equals 15 residues. Germline values: CDR1 SNHLY, CDR2 FYNNEI. V shed 1 base and J shed 2 bases, with 9 bases lying between them. The CDR3 bases are TGTGCCAGCAGTGAAGAGGGGACTGCCTACAATGAGCAGTTCTTC. Protein product: CASSEEGTAYNEQFF.

This clonotype was seen a handful of times. The chain has TRBV20-1 and TRBJ2-7; 11 bases fit TRBD1. The CDR3 is 15 residues long. Looked up from germline, CDR1 is DFQATT and CDR2 is SNEGSKA (reference sequence). Germline trimming cut 5 bases from V and 4 bases from J; bases unmatched to any gene: 10. Written as DNA, the CDR3 is TGCAGTGCTGAAAACCGGGACAGGGGGTTTTACGAGCAGTACTTC. Its translation is CSAENRDRGFYEQYF.

The chain recombines TRBV19 with TRBJ1-3, with D possibly being TRBD1 (6 bases). V was shortened by 7 bases and J by 2 bases, with 15 bases between the two germline ends. Germline V gives CDR1 LNHDA, CDR2 SQIVND (reference sequence). The CDR3 spans 15 residues. The CDR3 DNA reads TGTGCCAGTATTGGGGGCAGAAGTACTGGAAACACCATATATTTT. This sequence encodes CASIGGRSTGNTIYF. The full variable domain, its missing parts supplied by reference TRBV19 and TRBJ1-3, is DGGITQSPKYLFRKEGQNVTLSCEQNLNHDAMYWYRQDPGQGLRLIYYSQIVNDFQKGDIAEGYSVSREKKESFPLTVTSAQKNPTAFYLCASIGGRSTGNTIYFGEGSWLTVV.

About this clonotype itself: A read error is possible here, since a much larger clone lies one base away. The chain joins TRBV20-1 to TRBJ1-5; possibly TRBD1 for D (5 bases). CDR1 and CDR2 (germline): DFQATT, SNEGSKA (reference sequence). This CDR3 comprises 15 residues. This chain's CDR3 is CSAPRLTWGNHPQHF. The CDR3 nucleotides read TGCAGTGCTCCCCGTCTGACCTGGGGCAATCACCCCCAGCATTTT.

This clonotype was seen at least ten times. J is TRBJ1-4 and V is TRBV5-1, with D perhaps matching TRBD1 (6 bases). Trimming pared 4 bases from V and 3 bases from J, leaving 13 bases between. CDR1 is SGHRS and CDR2 is YFSETQ in the germline V gene. This CDR3 spans 15 amino acids. The CDR3 sequence: CASSHSDRPNEKLFF. In DNA, the CDR3 is TGCGCCAGCAGCCATTCGGACAGACCTAATGAAAAACTGTTTTTT.

This rearrangement joins TRBV7-9 to TRBJ2-7; 7 bases line up with TRBD1. The CDR3 extends over 16 amino acids. The V gene's germline CDR1 is SEHNR and CDR2 FQNEAQ (reference sequence). The junction had 12 bases not matched to a gene; V was cut back by 4 bases and J by 3 bases. The CDR3 is CASSSSDGTVGYEQYF. The CDR3 bases are TGTGCCAGCAGCTCCTCGGATGGGACAGTCGGCTACGAGCAGTACTTC.

On this clonotype: A single base separates this from a much larger clone, so it may be a read error. The chain employs TRBV6-5 and TRBJ2-1; 15 bases are shared with TRBD2. CDR1 MNHEY and CDR2 SVGAGI come from the germline V gene. This CDR3 contains 16 residues. The chain's CDR3 is CPSSSRGLAGGGEQFF. The CDR3 DNA follows: TGTCCCAGCAGTTCTAGGGGACTAGCGGGAGGAGGTGAGCAGTTCTTC.

The V gene is TRBV6-1, the J gene TRBJ1-2; 7 nucleotides agree with TRBD1. J lost 7 bases, V lost 6 bases, and 8 bases had no gene match. The CDR3 spans 13 residues. Germline CDR1 MNHNS, CDR2 SASEGT. The CDR3: CASRFTGVSGYTF. Here the CDR3 DNA reads TGTGCCAGCAGATTTACAGGGGTCTCTGGCTACACCTTC.